One sample yielded the 25 T cell receptor beta chains listed below, sequenced in a study of cytomegalovirus exposure and HLA in healthy donors. Primers included in the PCR were 60 Vbeta and 13 Jbeta primers. Clones were sequenced by immunoSEQ multiplex PCR, and TCRdb holds only the in-frame ones, with some missing. Among over 75,000 clones listed, under 75% were seen once. The sample was PBMCs. These receptors came from a human donor in good health.

V gene TRBV25-1 combines with J gene TRBJ1-1, with 8 bases fitting TRBD1. Germline assignment: CDR1 MGHDK and CDR2 SYGVNS. V dropped 4 bases and J dropped 10; count of bases not matched to a gene: 5. The CDR3 spans 12 residues. The CDR3 nucleotides read TGTGCCAGCAGTGCCCGGACAGGGCGAGCTTTCTTT. Translating it yields CASSARTGRAFF. The variable domain in full, completed from reference TRBV25-1 and TRBJ1-1, reads EADIYQTPRYLVIGTGKKITLECSQTMGHDKMYWYQQDPGMELHLIHYSYGVNSTEKGDLSSESTVSRIRTEHFPLTLESARPSHTSQYLCASSARTGRAFFGQGTRLTVV.

This clone has more than one count but fewer than ten. V and J are TRBV19 and TRBJ2-3, with 7 bases identical to TRBD1. Trimming took 3 bases from V and 4 from J; bases not matched to a gene: 7. The length of the CDR3 is 15 residues. The germline gives CDR1 LNHDA, CDR2 SQIVND (reference sequence). The CDR3 region has the DNA TGTGCCAGTAGTATTTGGGGCAGGGGGTCAGATACGCAGTATTTT. It is translated as CASSIWGRGSDTQYF. The full variable domain, rest sourced from reference TRBV19 and TRBJ2-3, is DGGITQSPKYLFRKEGQNVTLSCEQNLNHDAMYWYRQDPGQGLRLIYYSQIVNDFQKGDIAEGYSVSREKKESFPLTVTSAQKNPTAFYLCASSIWGRGSDTQYFGPGTRLTVL.

The chain employs TRBV2 and TRBJ1-2; 8 bases align to TRBD1. Germline assignment: CDR1 SNHLY and CDR2 FYNNEI. CDR3 size: 13 residues. V lost 4 bases and J lost 8; bases outside the gene matches: 6. The CDR3 DNA reads TGTGCCAGCAGTGGTCCCAGGGGGCGAGGCTACACCTTC. This translates into CASSGPRGRGYTF.

The chain employs TRBV15 and TRBJ1-2, with 8 positions matching TRBD1. After removal of 4 bases from V and 4 bases from J, the junction contained 2 bases not matched to a gene. The germline gives CDR1 LNHNV, CDR2 YYDKDF (reference sequence). The CDR3 sequence is 13 residues long. The DNA of the CDR3 is TGTGCCACCAGCATAGACAGGGGCTATGGCTACACCTTC. This gives the protein CATSIDRGYGYTF.

The V gene is TRBV4-3, the J gene TRBJ2-2, with D possibly matching TRBD1 (6 bases). Germline values: CDR1 LGHNA, CDR2 YSLEER. V was shortened by 2 bases and J by 7 bases, with 14 bases between the two germline ends. There are 15 residues in the CDR3. The chain's CDR3 is CASSQRVQGNGELFF. DNA for the CDR3: TGCGCCAGCAGCCAAAGGGTACAGGGAAACGGGGAGCTGTTTTTT.

A single count supports this clone. The genes are TRBV7-2 and TRBJ2-7; 8 bases line up with TRBD2. Germline values: CDR1 SGHTA, CDR2 FQGNSA. V trimming: 5 bases; J trimming: 10 bases; junction bases outside the gene matches: 13. This CDR3 is 14 amino acids long. The CDR3 DNA reads as TGTGCCAGCAGCGCCCGGGGAGCGGGGGCGGGACAGTACTTC. It encodes CASSARGAGAGQYF.

The chain's CDR3 is CACPSRGLGELFF. The CDR3 region has the DNA TGTGCCTGCCCGTCGAGGGGGCTGGGGGAGCTGTTTTTT. This chain joins TRBV30 and TRBJ2-2; TRBD1 matches 7 bases. The CDR3 totals 13 residues. With V trimmed by 6 bases and J by 8 bases, 9 bases remained unmatched. CDR1 GTSNPN and CDR2 SVGIG come from the germline V gene (reference sequence).

V gene TRBV18 combines with J gene TRBJ2-5; 7 bases align to TRBD1. The CDR3 has 12 amino acids. V shed 3 bases and J 9 bases; nucleotides not matched to a gene: 4. In germline, CDR1 is KGHSH, CDR2 LQKENI. The DNA for the CDR3 is TGTGCCAGCTCACCCCCAGGGGGAGCCCAGTACTTC. Encoded protein: CASSPPGGAQYF.

The V call is TRBV7-3, the J call TRBJ2-1; TRBD2 agrees at 7 bases. J lost 5 bases, V lost 4 bases, and 5 bases had no gene match. CDR1 is SGHTA and CDR2 is FQGTGA in the germline V gene. CDR3 length: 14 residues. CDR3 nucleotide sequence: TGTGCCAGCAGCTCTATGGGGACTAACAATGAGCAGTTCTTC. This translates into CASSSMGTNNEQFF.

This clone appeared a single time. The V call is TRBV10-3, the J call TRBJ1-1; D possibly corresponds to TRBD1 (5 bases). CDR3 size: 11 residues. CDR1 and CDR2 (germline): ENHRY, SYGVKD. The CDR3 reads CATGGNTEAFF. The CDR3 DNA follows: TGTGCAACCGGGGGGAACACTGAAGCTTTCTTT.

CDR3 in amino acids: CSVEDPGHSNTEAFF. The CDR3 region has the DNA TGCAGCGTTGAAGACCCGGGACACTCGAACACTGAAGCTTTCTTT. The chain employs TRBV29-1 and TRBJ1-1; TRBD1 might be the D (6 bases). The CDR3 is 15 residues long. Germline assignment: CDR1 SQVTM and CDR2 ANQGSEA. Trimming left V 0 bases short and J 1 base short, with 12 bases between.

This clone was seen a single time. V is TRBV19 and J is TRBJ2-5, with D maybe TRBD1 (5 bases). V was pared by 4 bases and J by 5 bases, with 11 bases between. The length of the CDR3 is 13 residues. CDR1 and CDR2 from the germline V gene are LNHDA and SQIVND (reference sequence). The CDR3 sequence is CASSRQGWETQYF. CDR3 DNA sequence: TGTGCCAGTAGTAGGCAGGGATGGGAGACCCAGTACTTC.

This chain uses TRBV6-5 with TRBJ2-7, with 8 bases identical to TRBD2. The CDR3 covers 15 residues. Germline CDR1 MNHEY, CDR2 SVGAGI. The trim removed 4 bases at V and 2 bases at J, leaving 7 bases unmatched. This CDR3 reads CASSSSRGGPYEQYF. CDR3 nucleotide sequence: TGTGCCAGCAGTTCTTCTCGGGGGGGCCCCTACGAGCAGTACTTC.

The V call is TRBV11-2, the J call TRBJ2-1; D may be TRBD2 (6 bases). V was cut by 5 bases and J by 7 bases, with 21 bases left in between. This CDR3 has 16 amino acids. The germline gives CDR1 SGHAT, CDR2 FQNNGV. In DNA form, the CDR3 reads TGTGCCAGCAGCCCACGAACTAGCTCCCCTTCGAATGAGCAGTTCTTC. Residues: CASSPRTSSPSNEQFF. Full variable domain (remainder filled in from reference TRBV11-2 and TRBJ2-1): EAGVAQSPRYKIIEKRQSVAFWCNPISGHATLYWYQQILGQGPKLLIQFQNNGVVDDSQLPKDRFSAERLKGVDSTLKIQPAKLEDSAVYLCASSPRTSSPSNEQFFGPGTRLTVL.

V and J are TRBV12-5 and TRBJ2-3; 11 nucleotides agree with TRBD2. J gave up 6 bases and V 2 bases, and 10 bases lay outside the gene matches. CDR3 length: 17 amino acids. The V gene's germline CDR1 is LGHNT and CDR2 FRNRAP. CDR3 coding DNA: TGTGCTAGTGGTTTGAAGCGATCTAGCGGGGGGTGGGATACGCAGTATTTT. As protein: CASGLKRSSGGWDTQYF.

The chain carries TRBV28 and TRBJ1-2; D might be TRBD1 (5 bases). In germline, CDR1 is MDHEN, CDR2 SYDVKM. The CDR3 covers 13 residues. V lost 5 bases, J lost 8 bases, and 15 bases lay in between. CDR3 in DNA: TGTGCCAGCAGTAGGGGCAGGGTCTCCGGCTACACCTTC. It codes for CASSRGRVSGYTF.

The gene calls are TRBV29-1 and TRBJ2-7; TRBD1 matches 8 bases. The CDR3 loop spans 15 amino acids. J gave up 3 bases and V 6 bases, and 13 bases lay outside the gene matches. Germline-derived CDR1 and CDR2 are SQVTM and ANQGSEA. The CDR3 is CSVDSTGTGLYEQYF. CDR3 nucleotides: TGCAGCGTAGATTCTACCGGGACAGGCCTCTACGAGCAGTACTTC.

The chain combines TRBV18 with TRBJ2-5, with D perhaps matching TRBD1 (6 bases). The germline CDR1 and CDR2 sequences are KGHSH and LQKENI. The CDR3 is made up of 15 amino acids. Trimming stripped 3 bases from V and 1 base from J, with 12 bases between. The CDR3 sequence: CASSPGQRLQETQYF. CDR3 sequence (DNA): TGTGCCAGCTCACCCGGACAGCGCCTCCAAGAGACCCAGTACTTC.

This clone was recorded once. The chain is built from TRBV9 and TRBJ1-4; D is undetermined. V was clipped by 3 bases and J by 5 bases, with 8 bases between them. Germline CDR1 SGDLS, CDR2 YYNGEE. The CDR3 runs 13 residues. CDR3 region: CASSEPPNEKLFF. The CDR3 coding sequence is TGTGCCAGCAGCGAGCCCCCCAATGAAAAACTGTTTTTT.

About this clone: Sequence at one end of the junction differs from germline and may be a read error. This chain connects TRBV7-7 to TRBJ1-3; D uncertain. This CDR3 has 13 amino acids. From germline, CDR1 is SSHAT and CDR2 FNYEAQ (reference sequence). For the CDR3, the DNA is TGTGCTAGCAGCTCCGAGTCTGGAAACACCATATATTTT. Encoded protein: CASSSESGNTIYF.

V gene TRBV28 combines with J gene TRBJ2-1; no firm D call. Germline loops: CDR1 MDHEN, CDR2 SYDVKM. This CDR3 has 14 residues. Trimming took off 3 bases at V and 1 base at J, with 7 bases between the two ends. The CDR3 DNA reads as TGTGCCAGCAGTTTTCTACAGTCCTACAATGAGCAGTTCTTC. Translated, it gives CASSFLQSYNEQFF.

The DNA of the CDR3 is TGTGCCAGCAGCAAAGTTCGAAGCCCAGGGGGCCCCTACGAGCAGTACTTC. Residues: CASSKVRSPGGPYEQYF. This rearrangement joins TRBV21-1 to TRBJ2-7; the table's D call, TRBD1, has no DNA check behind it. TRBV21-1 is labeled a pseudogene. This CDR3 has 17 residues.

This clone was recorded a few times. The chain carries TRBV6-5 and TRBJ1-5; TRBD1 might be the D (5 bases). The germline CDR1 and CDR2 sequences are MNHEY and SVGAGI. V was trimmed by 5 bases and J by 5 bases, leaving 13 bases between them. The CDR3 runs to 14 residues. CDR3 coding DNA: TGTGCCAGCAGTCAGACAGCGGGTTATCAGCCCCAGCATTTT. It codes for CASSQTAGYQPQHF.

The V call is TRBV19, the J call TRBJ1-5, with 8 bases aligning to TRBD1. After removal of 5 bases from V and 4 bases from J, the junction contained 10 bases not matched to a gene. The CDR3 is 16 amino acids. Germline V gives CDR1 LNHDA, CDR2 SQIVND (reference sequence). The CDR3 coding sequence is TGTGCCAGTAGTTTCCAAGGACAGGGCCGAAATCAGCCCCAGCATTTT. As protein: CASSFQGQGRNQPQHF.

The table lists this clone with a few counts. V is TRBV5-1 and J is TRBJ1-1; TRBD1 aligns across 9 bases. The CDR3 has 14 residues. V lost 9 bases to trimming and J lost 0 bases; unmatched junction nucleotides: 6. Per the germline V gene, CDR1 is SGHRS and CDR2 is YFSETQ. CDR3 in DNA: TGCGCCACCAGACAGGGGGACATGAACACTGAAGCTTTCTTT. Encoded protein: CATRQGDMNTEAFF.